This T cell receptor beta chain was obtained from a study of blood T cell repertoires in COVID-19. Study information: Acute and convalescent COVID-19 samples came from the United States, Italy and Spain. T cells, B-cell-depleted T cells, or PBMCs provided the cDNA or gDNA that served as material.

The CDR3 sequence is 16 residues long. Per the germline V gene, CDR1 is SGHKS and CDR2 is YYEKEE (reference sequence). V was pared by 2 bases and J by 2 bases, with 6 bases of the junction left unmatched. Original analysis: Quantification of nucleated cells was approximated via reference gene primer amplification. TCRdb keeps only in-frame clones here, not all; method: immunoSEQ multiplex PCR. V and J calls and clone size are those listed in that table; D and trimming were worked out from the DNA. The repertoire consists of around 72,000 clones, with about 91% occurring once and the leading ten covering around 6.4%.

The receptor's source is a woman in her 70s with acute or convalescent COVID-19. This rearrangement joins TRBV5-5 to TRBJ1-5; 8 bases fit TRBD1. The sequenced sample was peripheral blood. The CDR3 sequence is CASSLQPGQGNQPQHF. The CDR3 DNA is TGTGCCAGCAGCTTACAACCGGGACAGGGCAATCAGCCCCAGCATTTT.